One sample yielded the 10 T cell receptor beta chains listed below, sequenced in a study of cytomegalovirus exposure and HLA in healthy donors. This PCR relied on a set of 60 Vbeta primers and 13 Jbeta primers. Sequenced by immunoSEQ multiplex PCR; TCRdb stores in-frame clones only, minus some. The data hold nearly 110,000 clones, with 75% observed a single time. Sequences were obtained from PBMCs. The origin of the receptors is a middle-aged man in good health and CMV-seronegative.

V gene TRBV19 combines with J gene TRBJ1-2; D uncertain. The ends were cut back, 3 bases at V and 5 bases at J, with 13 bases in the middle. Per the germline V gene, CDR1 is LNHDA and CDR2 is SQIVND (reference sequence). The CDR3 is 14 residues long. The CDR3 DNA reads as TGTGCCAGTAGTATGGGCAGAATGATTTATGGCTACACCTTC. Encoded protein: CASSMGRMIYGYTF.

The chain employs TRBV19 and TRBJ2-1; 15 bases match TRBD2. The CDR3 runs to 16 residues. V lost 4 bases to trimming and J lost 10 bases; unmatched junction nucleotides: 8. The germline CDR1 and CDR2 sequences are LNHDA and SQIVND (reference sequence). CDR3 bases: TGTGCCAGTAGTACCCGGACTAGCGGGGGGGCAGGAGAGCAGTTCTTC. Translation gives CASSTRTSGGAGEQFF.

The rearrangement joins TRBV5-6 to TRBJ2-3, with a tentative D call TRBD2 (6 bases). In germline, CDR1 is SGHDT, CDR2 YYEEEE. Trimming stripped 2 bases from V and 2 bases from J, with 12 bases between. This CDR3 is 15 amino acids long. The CDR3 here is CASSFRLGYTDTQYF. The CDR3 DNA sequence: TGTGCCAGCAGCTTCCGACTAGGGTACACAGATACGCAGTATTTT.

Regarding this clone: Other DNA sequences from this sample encode an identical CDR3 as well. The chain recombines TRBV6-5 with TRBJ2-3; TRBD2 agrees at 8 bases. V lost 0 bases to trimming and J lost 3 bases; unmatched junction nucleotides: 2. CDR1 is MNHEY, CDR2 SVGAGI, per germline. The CDR3 is 15 residues long. The CDR3 here is CASSYSAGGTDTQYF. Written as DNA, the CDR3 is TGTGCCAGCAGTTACTCTGCGGGGGGAACAGATACGCAGTATTTT.

The V call is TRBV28, the J call TRBJ1-2, with D tentatively TRBD1 (5 bases). Germline lookup yields CDR1 MDHEN and CDR2 SYDVKM. The CDR3 runs to 13 residues. Trimming cost V 8 bases and J 0 bases, with 10 bases left between them. As DNA, the CDR3 is TGTGCCAGCTGCAGGGCCGCTAACTATGGCTACACCTTC. It specifies CASCRAANYGYTF.

This clone was counted a few times. The rearrangement uses TRBV19 and TRBJ1-6; the D is unclear. Looked up from germline, CDR1 is LNHDA and CDR2 is SQIVND (reference sequence). The V and J ends lost 2 bases and 8 bases respectively, with 10 bases between them. The CDR3 spans 14 residues. CDR3 sequence (DNA): TGTGCCAGTAGTATAAGAGAGGAGTATTCACCCCTCCACTTT. Translating gives CASSIREEYSPLHF.

This clone is a singleton in its sample. CDR3 sequence (DNA): TGCGCCAGCAGCCAAGTGTCAGGGGACGCAGATACGCAGTATTTT. This gives the protein CASSQVSGDADTQYF. J is TRBJ2-3 and V is TRBV4-1; tentative D call: TRBD1 (6 bases). The CDR3 totals 15 residues. Germline V CDR1 and CDR2: MGHRA, YSYEKL. The V gene lost 1 base and the J gene lost 4 bases, with 12 bases spanning the gap.

J is TRBJ2-5 and V is TRBV19, with 7 bases matching TRBD1. CDR3 length: 14 amino acids. Trimming took 3 bases from V and 1 from J; bases not matched to a gene: 2. Germline loops: CDR1 LNHDA, CDR2 SQIVND (reference sequence). The CDR3 DNA follows: TGTGCCAGTAGTATCAGGGGGTCCCAAGAGACCCAGTACTTC. Translated, it gives CASSIRGSQETQYF.

The chain employs TRBV2 and TRBJ1-2; unclear D gene. V dropped 8 bases and J dropped 4 bases, with 17 bases sitting between them. The CDR3 extends over 14 amino acids. The germline gives CDR1 SNHLY, CDR2 FYNNEI. CDR3 in DNA: TGTGCCAGCTCCGACTGGCTTGAAAGCTATGGCTACACCTTC. Amino acid sequence: CASSDWLESYGYTF.

The rearrangement joins TRBV27 to TRBJ2-1, with D possibly TRBD1 on 6 matching bases. Germline values: CDR1 MNHEY, CDR2 SMNVEV (reference sequence). The germline V and J ends were trimmed by 9 bases and 7 bases, with 16 bases remaining between them. The CDR3 sequence is 13 residues long. The CDR3 DNA reads as TGTGCCAGTAAATTCGCAGGGGTTAATGAGCAGTTCTTC. Translated: CASKFAGVNEQFF.